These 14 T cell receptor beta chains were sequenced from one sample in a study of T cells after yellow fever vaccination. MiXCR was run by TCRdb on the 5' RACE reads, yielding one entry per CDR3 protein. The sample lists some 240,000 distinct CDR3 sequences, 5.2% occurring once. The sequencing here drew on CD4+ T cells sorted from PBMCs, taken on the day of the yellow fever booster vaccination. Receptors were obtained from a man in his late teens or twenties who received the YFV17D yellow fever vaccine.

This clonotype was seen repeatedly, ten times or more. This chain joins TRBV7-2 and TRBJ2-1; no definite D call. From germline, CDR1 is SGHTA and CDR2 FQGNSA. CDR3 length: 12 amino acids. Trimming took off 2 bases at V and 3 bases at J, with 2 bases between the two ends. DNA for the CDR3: TGTGCCAGCAGCTTACTCTACAATGAGCAGTTCTTC. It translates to CASSLLYNEQFF.

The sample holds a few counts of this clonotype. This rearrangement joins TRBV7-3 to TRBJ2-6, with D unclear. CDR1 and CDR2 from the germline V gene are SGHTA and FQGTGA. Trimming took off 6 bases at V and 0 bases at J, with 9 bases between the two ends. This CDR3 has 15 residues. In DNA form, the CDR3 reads TGTGCCAGCAGGTTCCAAAGCTCTGGGGCCAACGTCCTGACTTTC. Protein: CASRFQSSGANVLTF.

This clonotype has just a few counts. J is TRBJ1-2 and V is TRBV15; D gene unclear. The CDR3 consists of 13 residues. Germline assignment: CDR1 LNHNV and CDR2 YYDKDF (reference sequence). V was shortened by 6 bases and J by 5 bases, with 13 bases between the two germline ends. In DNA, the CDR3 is TGTGCCACCAGTCCCCGGCCGGGGTATGGCTACACCTTC. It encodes CATSPRPGYGYTF.

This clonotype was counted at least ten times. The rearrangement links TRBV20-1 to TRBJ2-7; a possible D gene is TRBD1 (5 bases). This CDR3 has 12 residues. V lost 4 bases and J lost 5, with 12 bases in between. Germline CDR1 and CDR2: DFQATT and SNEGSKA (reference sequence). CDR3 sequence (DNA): TGCAGTGCTAAGGGCAGGGTAGACGAGCAGTACTTC. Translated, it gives CSAKGRVDEQYF.

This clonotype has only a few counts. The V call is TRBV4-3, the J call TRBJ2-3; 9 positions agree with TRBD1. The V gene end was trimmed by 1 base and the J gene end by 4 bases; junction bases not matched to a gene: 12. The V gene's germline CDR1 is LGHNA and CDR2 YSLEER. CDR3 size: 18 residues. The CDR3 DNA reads TGCGCCAGCAGCCAAGTTCCCTCGGTTGGGACAGGGTCAGATACGCAGTATTTT. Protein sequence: CASSQVPSVGTGSDTQYF.

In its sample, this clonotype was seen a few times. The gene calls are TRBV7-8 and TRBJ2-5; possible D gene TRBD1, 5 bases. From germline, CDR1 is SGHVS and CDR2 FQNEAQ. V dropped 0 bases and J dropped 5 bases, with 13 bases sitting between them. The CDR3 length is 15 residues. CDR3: CASSLASGIQETQYF. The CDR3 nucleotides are TGTGCCAGCAGCTTAGCGTCAGGGATTCAGGAGACCCAGTACTTC.

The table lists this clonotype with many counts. CDR3 sequence: CASRRTGYRSSYEQYF. The CDR3, as DNA: TGTGCCAGCAGGCGGACAGGCTATAGAAGCTCCTACGAGCAGTACTTC. This chain links TRBV7-8 with TRBJ2-7, with 7 bases that match TRBD1. The CDR3 loop spans 16 amino acids. Germline lookup yields CDR1 SGHVS and CDR2 FQNEAQ. Germline trimming cut 6 bases from V and 0 bases from J; bases unmatched to any gene: 11.

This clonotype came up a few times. The CDR3 DNA follows: TGTGCCAGCAGCCCCACAGAGAGTGATCAGCCCCAGCATTTT. It specifies CASSPTESDQPQHF. This chain uses TRBV7-8 with TRBJ1-5; D gene unclear. Trimming pared 5 bases from V and 5 bases from J, leaving 13 bases between. This CDR3 has 14 amino acids. The V gene's germline CDR1 is SGHVS and CDR2 FQNEAQ.

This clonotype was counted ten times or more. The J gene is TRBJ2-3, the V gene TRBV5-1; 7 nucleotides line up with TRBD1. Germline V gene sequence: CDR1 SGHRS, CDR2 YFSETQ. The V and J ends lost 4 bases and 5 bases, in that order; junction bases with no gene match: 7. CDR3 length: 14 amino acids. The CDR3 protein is CASSQGTARDTQYF. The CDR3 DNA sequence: TGCGCCAGCAGCCAGGGGACAGCGCGAGATACGCAGTATTTT.

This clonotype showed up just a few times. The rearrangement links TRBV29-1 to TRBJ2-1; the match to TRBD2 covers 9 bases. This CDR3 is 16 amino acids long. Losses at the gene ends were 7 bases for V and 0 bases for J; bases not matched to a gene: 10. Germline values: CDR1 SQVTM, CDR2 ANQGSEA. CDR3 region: CSAPLAGALSYNEQFF. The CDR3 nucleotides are TGCAGCGCTCCATTAGCGGGGGCCCTCTCCTACAATGAGCAGTTCTTC.

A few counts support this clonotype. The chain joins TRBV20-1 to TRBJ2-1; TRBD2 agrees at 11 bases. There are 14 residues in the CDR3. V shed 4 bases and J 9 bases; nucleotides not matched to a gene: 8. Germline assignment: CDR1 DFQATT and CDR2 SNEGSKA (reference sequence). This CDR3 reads CSANRLAGGGEQFF. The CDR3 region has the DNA TGCAGTGCTAATCGTCTAGCGGGGGGCGGTGAGCAGTTCTTC.

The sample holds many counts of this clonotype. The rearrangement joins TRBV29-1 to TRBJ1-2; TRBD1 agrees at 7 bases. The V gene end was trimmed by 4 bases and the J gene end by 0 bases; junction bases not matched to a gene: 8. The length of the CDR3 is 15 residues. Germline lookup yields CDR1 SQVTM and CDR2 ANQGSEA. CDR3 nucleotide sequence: TGCAGCGTTGTCGGGGACAGACGAACTAACTATGGCTACACCTTC. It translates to CSVVGDRRTNYGYTF.

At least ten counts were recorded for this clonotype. The CDR3 DNA is TGTGCCAGCAGTTTATCGGGGATTCGGAATCAGCCCCAGCATTTT. Its translation: CASSLSGIRNQPQHF. The chain links TRBV28 to TRBJ1-5; D unresolved. The germline V gene has CDR1 MDHEN and CDR2 SYDVKM. This CDR3 comprises 15 residues. Trimming removed 1 base at V and 4 bases at J, with 11 bases between. Drawing the rest from reference TRBV28 and TRBJ1-5, the complete variable domain is DVKVTQSSRYLVKRTGEKVFLECVQDMDHENMFWYRQDPGLGLRLIYFSYDVKMKEKGDIPEGYSVSREKKERFSLILESASTNQTSMYLCASSLSGIRNQPQHFGDGTRLSIL.

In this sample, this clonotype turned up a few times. The CDR3 DNA reads TGTGCCAGCACCCGACAGGGCGGAGCGGACGAGCAGTACTTC. It codes for CASTRQGGADEQYF. The chain links TRBV6-5 to TRBJ2-7; TRBD1 matches 7 bases. J lost 5 bases, V lost 7 bases, and 11 bases had no gene match. Looked up from germline, CDR1 is MNHEY and CDR2 is SVGAGI. CDR3 length: 14 amino acids.